Below are 27 T cell receptor beta chains sequenced from a single sample in a study of shared clonotypes between healthy human individuals. Method: immunoSEQ multiplex PCR; TCRdb's copy keeps in-frame clones and lacks some. The sample has 2 million to 2.5 million clones, approximately 95% seen once. The sequencing input was naive CD4+ T cells from PBMCs. Specified subset: CD45RA+ positively selected. Source of these receptors: a man aged 18 to 30 in good health. Some clones in this sample may be carry-over from other donors' samples.

The sample holds one count of this clone. This sequence joins TRBV11-1 and TRBJ2-1; 14 bases match TRBD2. J lost 2 bases, V lost 5 bases, and 5 bases had no gene match. The CDR3 runs 17 residues. The germline V gene has CDR1 SGHAT and CDR2 FQDESV (reference sequence). CDR3: CASSPGTSGSPYNEQFF. The CDR3 nucleotides are TGTGCCAGCAGCCCCGGGACTAGCGGGAGCCCCTACAATGAGCAGTTCTTC.

The chain couples TRBV11-2 to TRBJ1-1; D might be TRBD1 (5 bases). The CDR3 covers 14 residues. V shed 2 bases and J shed 3 bases, with 10 bases lying between them. The germline CDR1 and CDR2 sequences are SGHAT and FQNNGV. CDR3 in DNA: TGTGCCAGCAGCTTATCAGGGAGTTACACTGAAGCTTTCTTT. Its protein product is CASSLSGSYTEAFF.

The V gene is TRBV28, the J gene TRBJ2-1, with 9 bases that match TRBD2. The CDR3 consists of 15 residues. Trimming removed 5 bases from V and 5 bases from J; junction bases left unmatched: 7. The V gene's germline CDR1 is MDHEN and CDR2 SYDVKM. The CDR3 sequence: CASSVAGAANNEQFF. CDR3 coding DNA: TGTGCCAGCAGTGTAGCGGGAGCGGCCAACAATGAGCAGTTCTTC.

The chain employs TRBV21-1 and TRBJ2-1. TRBV21-1 counts as a pseudogene. The CDR3 is 19 residues long. The CDR3 spells CASVTSKKPNSYTHNEQFF. CDR3 DNA: TGTGCCAGCGTGACTTCCAAAAAGCCAAACAGTTACACCCACAATGAGCAGTTCTTC.

The chain joins TRBV7-3 to TRBJ1-1; D might be TRBD1 (5 bases). The CDR3 loop spans 13 amino acids. Germline lookup yields CDR1 SGHTA and CDR2 FQGTGA. V shed 6 bases and J shed 7 bases, with 15 bases lying between them. In nucleotides, the CDR3 is TGTGCCAGCAGTTCCCGGGGGGGTTTTGAAGCTTTCTTT. This sequence encodes CASSSRGGFEAFF.

The chain links TRBV5-1 to TRBJ2-5; D unclear. V lost 1 base to trimming and J lost 5 bases, with 15 bases between them. The CDR3 covers 15 residues. CDR1 and CDR2 from the germline V gene are SGHRS and YFSETQ. The DNA of the CDR3 is TGCGCCAGCAGCTTGATCACCGGGTTTTCGGAGACCCAGTACTTC. Translated, it gives CASSLITGFSETQYF. Full variable domain (missing parts from reference TRBV5-1 and TRBJ2-5): KAGVTQTPRYLIKTRGQQVTLSCSPISGHRSVSWYQQTPGQGLQFLFEYFSETQRNKGNFPGRFSGRQFSNSRSEMNVSTLELGDSALYLCASSLITGFSETQYFGPGTRLLVL.

The CDR3 protein is CATSRLPLAEAYNEQFF. The CDR3 DNA sequence: TGTGCCACCAGCAGACTACCGTTAGCGGAGGCATACAATGAGCAGTTCTTC. The chain carries TRBV15 and TRBJ2-1; possible D gene TRBD2, 6 bases. V was pared by 2 bases and J by 4 bases, with 18 bases between. The CDR3 is made up of 17 amino acids. Germline lookup yields CDR1 LNHNV and CDR2 YYDKDF (reference sequence).

The chain is built from TRBV30 and TRBJ2-5; 9 positions agree with TRBD1. The DNA end favors TRBJ2-7, so the J call may be wrong. This CDR3 region has 14 residues. Germline CDR1 GTSNPN, CDR2 SVGIG (reference sequence). This chain's CDR3 is CAWSPGQGSFEQYF. The CDR3 nucleotides are TGTGCCTGGAGTCCAGGACAGGGGTCGTTCGAGCAGTACTTC.

The chain employs TRBV18 and TRBJ1-3; no reliable D call. This CDR3 region has 15 residues. CDR1 is KGHSH, CDR2 LQKENI, per germline. The V and J ends lost 6 bases and 0 bases respectively, with 12 bases between them. The CDR3 loop reads CASSSGSYSGNTIYF. DNA of the CDR3: TGTGCCAGCTCGTCGGGCAGTTACTCTGGAAACACCATATATTTT.

The chain employs TRBV28 and TRBJ2-2; D is perhaps TRBD2 (6 bases). Looked up from germline, CDR1 is MDHEN and CDR2 is SYDVKM. This CDR3 is built from 15 residues. The ends were cut back, 6 bases at V and 7 bases at J, with 18 bases in the middle. The CDR3 loop reads CASRLLTRRGGELFF. The CDR3 DNA reads TGTGCCAGCAGGCTCTTGACTAGAAGGGGCGGGGAGCTGTTTTTT.

The chain links TRBV5-1 to TRBJ1-4; a weak D match, TRBD1 (6 bases). CDR1 and CDR2 (germline): SGHRS, YFSETQ. The CDR3 covers 17 residues. The germline V and J ends were trimmed by 4 bases and 8 bases, with 24 bases remaining between them. The CDR3 loop reads CASSATGQTGFREKLFF. CDR3 nucleotides: TGCGCCAGCAGCGCCACGGGACAAACAGGTTTTCGGGAAAAACTGTTTTTT.

This chain connects TRBV5-1 to TRBJ2-1, with 14 nucleotides matching TRBD2. The junction had 10 bases not matched to a gene; V was cut back by 2 bases and J by 0 bases. The CDR3 runs 20 residues. The germline CDR1 and CDR2 sequences are SGHRS and YFSETQ. CDR3 sequence reads: CASSLLPGLAGDLSYNEQFF. CDR3 coding DNA: TGCGCCAGCAGCTTATTACCGGGACTAGCGGGAGACCTCTCCTACAATGAGCAGTTCTTC.

Turning to this clone: At the DNA level, this CDR3 is encoded by other sequences in the same sample as well. This sequence joins TRBV7-2 and TRBJ1-2; D uncertain. CDR3 size: 13 residues. Per germline, CDR1 SGHTA and CDR2 FQGNSA. The V and J ends lost 4 bases and 8 bases respectively, with 14 bases between them. The DNA of the CDR3 is TGTGCCAGCAGCTCCCCGCATAGAGAGGGCTACACCTTC. Protein sequence: CASSSPHREGYTF.

The chain carries TRBV9 and TRBJ1-1, with no clear D. CDR1 SGDLS and CDR2 YYNGEE come from the germline V gene. The CDR3 contains 14 residues. Trimming shortened V by 1 base and J by 2 bases, and 9 bases separated the two germline ends. The CDR3 DNA follows: TGTGCCAGCAGCGTATTGGGCTTTAACACTGAAGCTTTCTTT. Translated, it gives CASSVLGFNTEAFF.

The gene calls are TRBV30 and TRBJ2-7; 8 positions agree with TRBD1. The length of the CDR3 is 12 residues. From germline, CDR1 is GTSNPN and CDR2 SVGIG (reference sequence). V lost 8 bases to trimming and J lost 8 bases; unmatched junction nucleotides: 11. The CDR3: CAATGAHPQQYF. Written as DNA, the CDR3 is TGTGCCGCGACAGGGGCCCATCCTCAGCAGTACTTC.

For this clone: Other DNA sequences within the sample encode an identical CDR3. The V call is TRBV2, the J call TRBJ1-3, with D hard to call. V was clipped by 4 bases and J by 1 base, with 8 bases between them. Germline CDR1 SNHLY, CDR2 FYNNEI. CDR3 length: 14 amino acids. The CDR3 DNA is TGTGCCAGCAGTGTCGGCAGTTCTGGAAACACCATATATTTT. Amino acids: CASSVGSSGNTIYF.

The chain combines TRBV5-1 with TRBJ1-1; D call uncertain. Germline CDR1 reads SGHRS; CDR2 reads YFSETQ. The V gene lost 0 bases and the J gene lost 1 base, with 10 bases spanning the gap. The CDR3 extends over 15 amino acids. The CDR3 region has the DNA TGCGCCAGCAGCTTGGGGGCAGTGGGGAACACTGAAGCTTTCTTT. Translating gives CASSLGAVGNTEAFF.

CDR3 bases: TGTGCCAGCAGTTTCCGGGTCTTAAGGGAGACCCAGTACTTC. Amino acid sequence: CASSFRVLRETQYF. The rearrangement links TRBV28 to TRBJ2-5; unclear D gene. The CDR3 consists of 14 residues. V dropped 3 bases and J dropped 5 bases, with 13 bases sitting between them. Per the germline V gene, CDR1 is MDHEN and CDR2 is SYDVKM.

The chain employs TRBV11-2 and TRBJ2-4; D gene ambiguous. The germline V and J ends were trimmed by 5 bases and 0 bases, with 14 bases remaining between them. Germline V gene lookup returns CDR1 SGHAT and CDR2 FQNNGV. CDR3 length equals 16 residues. The CDR3: CASSASTALAKNIQYF. CDR3 DNA sequence: TGTGCCAGCAGCGCATCTACGGCGTTAGCCAAAAACATTCAGTACTTC.

The V call is TRBV6-5, the J call TRBJ2-2, with TRBD1 matching over 9 bases. Germline CDR1 MNHEY, CDR2 SVGAGI. The V gene end was trimmed by 8 bases and the J gene end by 8 bases; junction bases not matched to a gene: 9. The CDR3 runs to 14 residues. CDR3 sequence reads: CASQGQGYFGELFF. The CDR3, as DNA: TGTGCCAGCCAGGGACAGGGCTACTTTGGGGAGCTGTTTTTT.

This sequence joins TRBV7-2 and TRBJ1-4, with D unresolved. CDR1 SGHTA and CDR2 FQGNSA come from the germline V gene. The CDR3 extends over 13 amino acids. With 5 bases removed from V and 8 bases from J, the gap between germline ends came to 12 bases. The DNA for the CDR3 is TGTGCCAGCAGCCCCTCGACCTGGGAAAAACTGTTTTTT. Protein sequence: CASSPSTWEKLFF. Based on the CDR3 plus reference TRBV7-2 and TRBJ1-4, the full variable domain is GAGVSQSPSNKVTEKGKDVELRCDPISGHTALYWYRQSLGQGLEFLIYFQGNSAPDKSGLPSDRFSAERTGGSVSTLTIQRTQQEDSAVYLCASSPSTWEKLFFGSGTQLSVL.

This clone was seen once. V gene TRBV5-1 combines with J gene TRBJ1-5, with TRBD1 matching 8 bases. The V gene's germline CDR1 is SGHRS and CDR2 YFSETQ. V dropped 0 bases and J dropped 7; count of bases not matched to a gene: 6. The CDR3 spans 15 residues. This CDR3 is CASSLGGTGLQPQHF. CDR3 DNA: TGCGCCAGCAGCTTGGGGGGGACAGGTCTACAGCCCCAGCATTTT.

The V call is TRBV7-8, the J call TRBJ2-1; possible D gene TRBD2, 6 bases. CDR1 is SGHVS and CDR2 is FQNEAQ in the germline V gene. Trimming stripped 5 bases from V and 5 bases from J, with 16 bases between. The CDR3 totals 15 residues. The CDR3 reads CASSPRLDPNNEQFF. CDR3 in DNA: TGTGCCAGCAGCCCCAGACTAGACCCAAACAATGAGCAGTTCTTC.

This clone appeared once. This chain links TRBV19 with TRBJ1-4; possible D gene TRBD1, 6 bases. V lost 5 bases and J 3 bases, leaving 13 bases between the germline ends. Germline CDR1 is LNHDA and CDR2 is SQIVND (reference sequence). The CDR3 length is 15 residues. This chain's CDR3 is CASSGRTDPNEKLFF. The DNA of the CDR3 is TGTGCCAGTAGTGGGAGGACAGACCCTAATGAAAAACTGTTTTTT.

V is TRBV7-9 and J is TRBJ2-3; no firm D call. The V end was cut by 1 base, the J end by 0 bases, with 20 bases between. The CDR3 has 19 residues. Germline CDR1 and CDR2: SEHNR and FQNEAQ (reference sequence). The CDR3 bases are TGTGCCAGCAGCTTAGGCTTGTCTGCGAGCGTCCTAAGCACAGATACGCAGTATTTT. Its protein is CASSLGLSASVLSTDTQYF.

The chain uses TRBV30 and TRBJ2-3, with a tentative D call TRBD2 (6 bases). The germline CDR1 and CDR2 sequences are GTSNPN and SVGIG (reference sequence). This CDR3 is built from 16 residues. V was trimmed by 0 bases and J by 5 bases, leaving 18 bases between them. This chain's CDR3 is CAWSVTGTVSGDTQYF. The CDR3 nucleotides are TGTGCCTGGAGTGTCACCGGGACTGTTTCCGGAGATACGCAGTATTTT.

This clone appeared a single time. The chain employs TRBV25-1 and TRBJ2-7, with 9 bases fitting TRBD1. The CDR3 is made up of 15 amino acids. Trimming took 1 base from V and 6 from J; bases not matched to a gene: 7. CDR1 MGHDK and CDR2 SYGVNS come from the germline V gene. This CDR3 reads CASSEWGQGVSEQYF. The CDR3 DNA follows: TGTGCCAGCAGTGAATGGGGACAGGGTGTAAGCGAGCAGTACTTC.